This is a list of T cell receptor beta chains from one sample in a study of T cell responses to AZD1222 COVID-19 vaccine. TCRdb keeps only in-frame clones here, not all; method: immunoSEQ multiplex PCR. The table records about 150,000 clones, around 85% of them present only once. The input for sequencing was peripheral blood, taken after recovery from COVID-19. The origin of the receptors is an adult who had recovered from COVID-19. The conserved cysteine and the conserved F or W are not part of the CDR3 here. Clone size is given for some rows only: seen once, a few or many times, or a class if the clone is expanded.

j_gene	abundance	len	v_gene	CDR3aa
TRBJ2-7	once	13	TRBV19	ASSIGPFSSYEQY
TRBJ1-1	once	11	TRBV5-1	ASSPEIGTEAF
TRBJ1-2	NA	13	TRBV19	ASSISSGGGYGYT
TRBJ2-5	NA	14	TRBV3-1/TRBV3-2	ASSQQISGGGETQY
TRBJ1-1	NA	13	TRBV11-2	ASSLDLGGNTEAF
TRBJ1-1	NA	11	TRBV4-2	ASGGFLNTEAF
TRBJ2-7	NA	8	TRBV29-1	SAVDNEQY
TRBJ2-4	NA	13	TRBV4-2	ASSQDPDAWGIQY
TRBJ2-7	NA	13	TRBV6-5	ASLIQGAPTYEQY
TRBJ2-7	NA	12	TRBV2	ASSEQESSYEQY
TRBJ1-2	NA	13	TRBV28	ASSLSGQQIYGYT
TRBJ1-1	once	11	TRBV12-1	ASVSRANTEAF
TRBJ1-6	once	11	TRBV12-3/TRBV12-4	ASSLDRVSPLH
TRBJ1-2	NA	12	TRBV6-5	ASSRTGFPYGYT
TRBJ1-2	NA	11	TRBV7-9	ASSLDQGSGYT
TRBJ2-1	NA	14	TRBV7-8	ASSLATGIRYNEQF
TRBJ1-2	once	13	TRBV19	ASSRDDGSRRGYT
TRBJ1-2	NA	13	TRBV6-5	ASSYPGTGDKGYT
TRBJ2-2	NA	13	TRBV7-8	ASSHGGPNTGELF
TRBJ1-5	NA	11	TRBV5-1	ASSLVPSQPQH
TRBJ2-7	NA	11	TRBV11-1	ASSLPSSYEQY
TRBJ2-3	once	14	TRBV6-4	ASSDLPGPGPDTQY
TRBJ2-3	once	11	TRBV7-2	ASSLKVVETQY
TRBJ2-2	NA	14	TRBV7-3	ASSLTPALNTGELF
TRBJ2-7	few	12	TRBV10-3	AISGGGIAYEQY
TRBJ2-2	NA	10	TRBV28	ASSFGAGELF
TRBJ2-7	NA	10	TRBV5-6	ASSWGLHEQY
TRBJ2-7	NA	14	TRBV27	ASSLSSDRRYYEQY
TRBJ2-7	NA	10	TRBV11-2	ASSPRGAEQY
TRBJ1-4	NA	14	TRBV5-1	ASSLAIGARGEKLF
TRBJ1-2	NA	12	TRBV6-2/TRBV6-3	ASSPPGTGGYYT
TRBJ2-5	NA	15	TRBV5-1	ASSRGTSGRAKETQY
TRBJ2-7	NA	12	TRBV27	ASRITWDSYEQY
TRBJ1-1	NA	13	TRBV4-2	ASSQEGTLNTEAF
TRBJ2-7	NA	16	TRBV5-1	ASSLGDSGTGQTYEQY
TRBJ2-3	NA	11	TRBV3-1/TRBV3-2	ASSATSGLEGY
TRBJ1-5	NA	16	TRBV7-9	ASSLGTLATSSNQPQH
TRBJ2-5	NA	11	TRBV7-2	ASTRGGQETQY
TRBJ2-1	NA	14	TRBV5-1	ASSWGIAGGPGEQF